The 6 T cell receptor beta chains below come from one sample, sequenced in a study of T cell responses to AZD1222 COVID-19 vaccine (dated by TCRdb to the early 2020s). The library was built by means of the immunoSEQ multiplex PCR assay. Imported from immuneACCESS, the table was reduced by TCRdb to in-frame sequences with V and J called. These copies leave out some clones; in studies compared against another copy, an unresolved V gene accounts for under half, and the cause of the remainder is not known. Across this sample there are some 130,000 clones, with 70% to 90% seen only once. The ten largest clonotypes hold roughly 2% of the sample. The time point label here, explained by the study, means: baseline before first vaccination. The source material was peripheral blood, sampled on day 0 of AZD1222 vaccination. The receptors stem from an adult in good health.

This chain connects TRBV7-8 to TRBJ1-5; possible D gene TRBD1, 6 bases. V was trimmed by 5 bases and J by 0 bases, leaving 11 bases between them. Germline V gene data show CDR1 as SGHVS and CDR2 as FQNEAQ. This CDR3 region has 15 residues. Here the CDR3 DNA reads TGTGCCAGCAGCCAGAACAGGGTTAGCAATCAGCCCCAGCATTTT. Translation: CASSQNRVSNQPQHF.

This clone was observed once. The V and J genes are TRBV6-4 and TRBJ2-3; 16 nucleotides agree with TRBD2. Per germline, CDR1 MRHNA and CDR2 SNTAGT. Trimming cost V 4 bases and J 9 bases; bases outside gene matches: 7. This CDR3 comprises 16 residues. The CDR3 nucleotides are TGTGCCAGCAGTGCTGACGGGACTAGCGGGGGGGAGACGCAGTATTTT. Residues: CASSADGTSGGETQYF.

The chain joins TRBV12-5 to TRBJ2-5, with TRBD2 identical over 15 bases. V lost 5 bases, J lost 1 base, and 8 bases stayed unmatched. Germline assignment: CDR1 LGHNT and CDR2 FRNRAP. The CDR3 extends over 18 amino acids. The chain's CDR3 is CASGLRTSGGASQETQYF. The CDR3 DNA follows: TGTGCTAGTGGTCTAAGGACTAGCGGGGGGGCATCCCAAGAGACCCAGTACTTC.

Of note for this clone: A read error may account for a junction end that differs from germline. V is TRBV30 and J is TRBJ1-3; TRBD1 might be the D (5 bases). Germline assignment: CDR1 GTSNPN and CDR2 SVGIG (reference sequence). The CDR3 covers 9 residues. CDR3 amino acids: CAWSLPGIF. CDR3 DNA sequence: TGTGCCTGGAGTTTACCAGGGATTTTT.

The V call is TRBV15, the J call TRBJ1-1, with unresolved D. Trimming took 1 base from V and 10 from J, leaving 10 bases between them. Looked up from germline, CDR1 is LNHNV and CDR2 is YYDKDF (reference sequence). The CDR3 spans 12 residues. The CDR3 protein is CATSRVGGGAFF. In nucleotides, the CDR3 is TGTGCCACCAGCAGAGTGGGAGGCGGAGCTTTCTTT.

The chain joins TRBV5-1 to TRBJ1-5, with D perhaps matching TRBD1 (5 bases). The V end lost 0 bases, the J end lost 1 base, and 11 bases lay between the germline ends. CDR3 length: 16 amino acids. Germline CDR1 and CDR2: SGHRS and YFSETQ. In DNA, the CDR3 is TGCGCCAGCAGCTTGGGCTCCGGGGGGAGCAATCAGCCCCAGCATTTT. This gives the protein CASSLGSGGSNQPQHF.